This T cell receptor beta chain was sequenced during a study of response to subunit inactivated influenza vaccine. This clonotype was counted only a few times. Per germline, CDR1 KGHSH and CDR2 LQKENI. CDR3 size: 16 residues. V dropped 3 bases and J dropped 5 bases, with 18 bases sitting between them. Each CDR3 protein gets one entry after TCRdb re-called the RT-PCR reads with MiXCR. Here the sample spans some 800,000 distinct CDR3 sequences, 21% being singletons. The sequenced sample was PBMCs from blood, obtained more than 4 days after vaccination. The source of this sequence is a man aged 50 or older who received an inactivated influenza vaccine. This chain connects TRBV18 to TRBJ2-3; tentative D call: TRBD2 (6 bases). CDR3 residues: CASSPGFGGVGDTQYF. For the CDR3, the DNA is TGTGCCAGCTCACCGGGTTTTGGAGGGGTAGGAGATACGCAGTATTTT.